This paragraph reports one T cell receptor beta chain. This clone was counted many times. Its target antigen remains unknown. Base qualities are missing; no much larger clone stands one base away. Library preparation used PCR. This sample was sequenced with an Illumina HiSeq 4000. The TCR beta-chain CDR3 region of each patient was profiled by high-throughput sequencing. In the original analysis: A classifier to discriminate distant-metastatic papillary thyroid cancer patients was built from CDR3 differences across clinicopathological groups. Repertoire diversity was assessed with the Shannon index, and tumor-blood repertoire similarity with the Morisita-Horn index. TCRdb took the public reads, trimmed them with fastp at Q25, ran MiXCR for clone calling and kept in-frame beta chains. In this record, the V and J calls reflect TCRdb's handling and not the investigators' own analysis. This sample is represented by 34,000 or so clones; over 15% of them were singletons. Of the sample, nearly 3.5% is held by the ten largest clones.

The CDR3 runs 14 amino acids, cysteine and phenylalanine included. Only the CDR3 portion is preserved as DNA: 42 bases, with reading frame beginning at the first base. Relative to germline, V is 5 bases shorter and J is 8 bases shorter, with 16 bases between their ends. CDR1 and CDR2, per the germline V gene, are MDHEN and SYDVKM. This sample was included in a study of metastatic and nonmetastatic thyroid tumors (dated by TCRdb to the early 2020s). Background on the whole study: Repertoires from peripheral blood and from tumor or nodule tissue samples of malignant and benign thyroid patients were compared.

No treatment had been received by any patient before thyroid surgery. Using T-cell receptor beta sequencing, the study looked back at clinical samples from patients collected from about 2011 to 2018. Broader findings and caveats from the paper: TCR beta diversity was reported as significantly higher in malignant tumors than in benign nodules, in both blood and tumor samples.

The chain is encoded by TRBV28 joined to TRBJ1-3; a weak D assignment points to TRBD1 (5 bases agree). Sequencing input: blood. The sequence was obtained from a female donor with papillary thyroid cancer or a benign thyroid nodule (not recorded which). Some clones in this sample may be carry-over from other donors' samples. The CDR3 sequence is CASSPQRQSDTIYF. The base sequence is TGTGCCAGCAGTCCCCAAAGACAGTCTGACACCATATATTTT.